This TCR beta chain appears in the sequencing data of a study of blood T cell repertoires in COVID-19. Study background: The analysed material was cDNA or gDNA that came from T cells, B-cell-depleted T cells, or PBMCs.

Under the authors' procedure: Amplification from reference gene primers served as the basis for estimated nucleated cell counts. Libraries were prepared by immunoSEQ multiplex PCR; TCRdb keeps only in-frame clonotypes and omits some of them. D and trimming were read from the DNA, whereas the V and J calls and clone size are those reported in that table. The table lists 40,000 or so clones, about 85% of them singletons. Per the germline V gene, CDR1 is SEHNR and CDR2 is FQNEAQ (reference sequence). The CDR3 is 13 residues long. The J segment lost 4 bases and the V segment lost 2 bases, leaving 1 base of the junction unmatched. This clone was observed a single time.

The source material was peripheral blood. The source of this sequence is a human donor in a cohort sampled during active COVID-19. The V call is TRBV7-9, the J call TRBJ1-2, with 7 bases matching TRBD1. The CDR3 reads CASSLRQGYGYTF. In DNA, the CDR3 is TGTGCCAGCAGCTTAAGACAGGGCTATGGCTACACCTTC.